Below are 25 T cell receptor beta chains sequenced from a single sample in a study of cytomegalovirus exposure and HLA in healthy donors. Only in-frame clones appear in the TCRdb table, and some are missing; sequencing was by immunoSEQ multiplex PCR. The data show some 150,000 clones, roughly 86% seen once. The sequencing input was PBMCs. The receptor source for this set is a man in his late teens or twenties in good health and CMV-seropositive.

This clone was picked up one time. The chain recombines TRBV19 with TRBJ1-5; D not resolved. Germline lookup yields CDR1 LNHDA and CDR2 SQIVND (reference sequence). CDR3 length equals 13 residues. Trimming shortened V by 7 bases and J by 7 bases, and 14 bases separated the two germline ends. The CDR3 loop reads CASNEGRIQPQHF. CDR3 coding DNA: TGTGCCAGTAACGAGGGTAGGATCCAGCCCCAGCATTTT.

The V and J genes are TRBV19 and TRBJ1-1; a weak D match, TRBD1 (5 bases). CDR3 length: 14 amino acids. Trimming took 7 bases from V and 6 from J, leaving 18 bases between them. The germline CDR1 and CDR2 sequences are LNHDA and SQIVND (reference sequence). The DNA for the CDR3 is TGTGCCAGTAAAGGGTCGGGGGGATTCGCTGAAGCTTTCTTT. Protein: CASKGSGGFAEAFF.

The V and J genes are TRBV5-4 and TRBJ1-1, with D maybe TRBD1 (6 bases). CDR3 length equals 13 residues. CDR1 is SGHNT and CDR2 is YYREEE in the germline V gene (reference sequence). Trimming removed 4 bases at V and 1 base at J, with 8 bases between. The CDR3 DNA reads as TGTGCCAGCAGCCAGGGGCGGAACACTGAAGCTTTCTTT. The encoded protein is CASSQGRNTEAFF.

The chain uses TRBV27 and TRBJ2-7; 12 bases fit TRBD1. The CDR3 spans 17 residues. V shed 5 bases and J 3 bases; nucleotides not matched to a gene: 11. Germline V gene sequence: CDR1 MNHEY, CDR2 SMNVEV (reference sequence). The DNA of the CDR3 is TGTGCCAGCAGTACCACGGGACAGGGGGCATGGCTCTACGAGCAGTACTTC. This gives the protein CASSTTGQGAWLYEQYF.

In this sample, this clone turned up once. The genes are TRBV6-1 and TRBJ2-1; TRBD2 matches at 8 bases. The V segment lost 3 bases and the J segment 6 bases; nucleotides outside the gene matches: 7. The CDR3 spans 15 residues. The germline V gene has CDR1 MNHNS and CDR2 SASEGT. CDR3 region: CASSDPAGVSNEQFF. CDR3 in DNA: TGTGCCAGCAGTGACCCAGCGGGGGTAAGCAATGAGCAGTTCTTC.

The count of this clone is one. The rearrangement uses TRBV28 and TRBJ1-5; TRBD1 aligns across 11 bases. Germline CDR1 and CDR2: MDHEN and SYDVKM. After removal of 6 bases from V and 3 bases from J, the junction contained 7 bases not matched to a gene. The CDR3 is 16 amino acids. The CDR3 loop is CASSPGTGGLNQPQHF. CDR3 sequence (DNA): TGTGCCAGCAGCCCCGGGACAGGGGGTCTCAATCAGCCCCAGCATTTT.

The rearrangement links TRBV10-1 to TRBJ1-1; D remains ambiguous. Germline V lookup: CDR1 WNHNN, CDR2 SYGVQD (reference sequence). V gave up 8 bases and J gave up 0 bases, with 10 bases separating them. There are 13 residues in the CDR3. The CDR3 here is CASSRTLNTEAFF. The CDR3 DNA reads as TGCGCCAGCTCTCGGACTCTGAACACTGAAGCTTTCTTT.

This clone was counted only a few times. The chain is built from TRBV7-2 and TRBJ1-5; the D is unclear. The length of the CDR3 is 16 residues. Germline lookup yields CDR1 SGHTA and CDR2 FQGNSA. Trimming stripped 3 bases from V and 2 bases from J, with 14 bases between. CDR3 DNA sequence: TGTGCCAGCAGCTTCGCGGTGTGGGGAGGCAATCAGCCCCAGCATTTT. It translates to CASSFAVWGGNQPQHF.

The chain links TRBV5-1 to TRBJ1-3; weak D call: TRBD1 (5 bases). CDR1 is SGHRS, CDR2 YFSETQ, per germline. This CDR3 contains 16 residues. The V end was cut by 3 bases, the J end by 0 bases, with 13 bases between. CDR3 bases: TGCGCCAGCAGCTGGGACTTACAGAGCTCTGGAAACACCATATATTTT. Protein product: CASSWDLQSSGNTIYF.

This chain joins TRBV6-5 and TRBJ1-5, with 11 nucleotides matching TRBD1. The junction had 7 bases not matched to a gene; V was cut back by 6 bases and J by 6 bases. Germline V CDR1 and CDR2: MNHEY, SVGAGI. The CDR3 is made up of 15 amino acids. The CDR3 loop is CASSNRTGGVQPQHF. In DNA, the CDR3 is TGTGCCAGCAGCAACAGGACAGGGGGCGTTCAGCCCCAGCATTTT.

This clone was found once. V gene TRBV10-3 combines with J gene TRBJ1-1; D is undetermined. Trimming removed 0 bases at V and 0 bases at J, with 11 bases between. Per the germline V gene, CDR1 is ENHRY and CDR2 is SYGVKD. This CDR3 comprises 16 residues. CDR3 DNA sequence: TGTGCCATCAGTGAGTCGGCCGGCGGATTGAACACTGAAGCTTTCTTT. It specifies CAISESAGGLNTEAFF.

CDR3 DNA: TGTGCCAGCACCTCCGGGACAGTTCATGAAAAACTGTTTTTT. Encoded protein: CASTSGTVHEKLFF. The chain couples TRBV11-2 to TRBJ1-4, with 7 bases that match TRBD1. This CDR3 contains 14 residues. V shed 7 bases and J 6 bases; nucleotides not matched to a gene: 8. CDR1 is SGHAT, CDR2 FQNNGV, per germline.

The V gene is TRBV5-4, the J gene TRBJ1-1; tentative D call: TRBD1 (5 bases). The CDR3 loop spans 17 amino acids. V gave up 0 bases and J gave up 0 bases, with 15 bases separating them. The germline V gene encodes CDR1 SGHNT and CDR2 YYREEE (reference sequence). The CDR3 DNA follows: TGTGCCAGCAGCTTGGGAAGGGGCCCGACCATGAACACTGAAGCTTTCTTT. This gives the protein CASSLGRGPTMNTEAFF.

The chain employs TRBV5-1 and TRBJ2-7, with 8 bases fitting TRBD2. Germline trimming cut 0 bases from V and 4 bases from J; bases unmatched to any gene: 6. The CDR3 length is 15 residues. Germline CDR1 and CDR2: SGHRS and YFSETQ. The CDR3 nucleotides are TGCGCCAGCAGCTTGGGAGCGGGGGTAGGTTACGAGCAGTACTTC. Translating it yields CASSLGAGVGYEQYF. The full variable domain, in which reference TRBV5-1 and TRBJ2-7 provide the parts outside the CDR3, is KAGVTQTPRYLIKTRGQQVTLSCSPISGHRSVSWYQQTPGQGLQFLFEYFSETQRNKGNFPGRFSGRQFSNSRSEMNVSTLELGDSALYLCASSLGAGVGYEQYFGPGTRLTVT.

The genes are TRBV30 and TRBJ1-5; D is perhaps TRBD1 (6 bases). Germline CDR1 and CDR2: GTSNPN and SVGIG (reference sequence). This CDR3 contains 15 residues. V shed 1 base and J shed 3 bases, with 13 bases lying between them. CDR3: CAWSGPGQHNQPQHF. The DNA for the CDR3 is TGTGCCTGGAGTGGACCGGGACAACACAATCAGCCCCAGCATTTT.

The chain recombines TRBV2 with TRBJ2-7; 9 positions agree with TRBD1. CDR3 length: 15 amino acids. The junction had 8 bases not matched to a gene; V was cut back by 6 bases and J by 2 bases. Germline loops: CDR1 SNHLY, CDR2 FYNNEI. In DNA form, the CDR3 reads TGTGCCAGCAGGCTAGACCGGGACAGGGCCTACGAGCAGTACTTC. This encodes CASRLDRDRAYEQYF. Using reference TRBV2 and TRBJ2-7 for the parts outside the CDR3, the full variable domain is EPEVTQTPSHQVTQMGQEVILRCVPISNHLYFYWYRQILGQKVEFLVSFYNNEISEKSEIFDDQFSVERPDGSNFTLKIRSTKLEDSAMYFCASRLDRDRAYEQYFGPGTRLTVT.

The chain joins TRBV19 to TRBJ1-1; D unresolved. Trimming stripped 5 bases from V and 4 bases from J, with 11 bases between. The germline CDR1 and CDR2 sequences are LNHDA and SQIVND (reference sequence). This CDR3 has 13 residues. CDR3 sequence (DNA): TGTGCCAGTAGTTATATGTACAGCACTGAAGCTTTCTTT. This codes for CASSYMYSTEAFF. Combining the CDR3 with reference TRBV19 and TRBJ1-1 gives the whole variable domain DGGITQSPKYLFRKEGQNVTLSCEQNLNHDAMYWYRQDPGQGLRLIYYSQIVNDFQKGDIAEGYSVSREKKESFPLTVTSAQKNPTAFYLCASSYMYSTEAFFGQGTRLTVV.

The CDR3 sequence: CASRKPPVGGEQFF. The CDR3 DNA sequence: TGTGCCAGCAGAAAACCGCCGGTCGGGGGTGAGCAGTTCTTC. This sequence joins TRBV7-2 and TRBJ2-1; possibly TRBD2 for D (6 bases). V shed 6 bases and J shed 9 bases, with 18 bases lying between them. The CDR3 contains 14 residues. Per the germline V gene, CDR1 is SGHTA and CDR2 is FQGNSA.

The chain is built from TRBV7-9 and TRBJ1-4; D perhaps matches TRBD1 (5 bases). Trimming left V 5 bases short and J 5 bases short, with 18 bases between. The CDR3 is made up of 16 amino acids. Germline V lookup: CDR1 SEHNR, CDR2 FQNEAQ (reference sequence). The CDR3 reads CASSPQGTATNEKLFF. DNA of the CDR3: TGTGCCAGCAGCCCTCAGGGAACAGCTACCAATGAAAAACTGTTTTTT.

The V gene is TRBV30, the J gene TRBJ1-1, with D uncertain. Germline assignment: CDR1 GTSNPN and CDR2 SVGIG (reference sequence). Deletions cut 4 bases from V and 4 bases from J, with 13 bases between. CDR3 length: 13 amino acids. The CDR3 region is CAWTLGGGTEAFF. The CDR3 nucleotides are TGTGCCTGGACCCTGGGAGGTGGCACTGAAGCTTTCTTT.

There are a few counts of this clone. The CDR3 nucleotides are TGCGCCAGCAGCTTGGGGCCCACAGATACGCAGTATTTT. Protein: CASSLGPTDTQYF. The rearrangement joins TRBV5-1 to TRBJ2-3; unclear D gene. Trimming cost V 0 bases and J 2 bases, with 4 bases left between them. The CDR3 runs to 13 residues. Germline loops: CDR1 SGHRS, CDR2 YFSETQ.

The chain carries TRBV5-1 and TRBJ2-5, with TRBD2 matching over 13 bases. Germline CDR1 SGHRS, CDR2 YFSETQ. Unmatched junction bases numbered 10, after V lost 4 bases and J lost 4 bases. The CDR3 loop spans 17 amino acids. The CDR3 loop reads CASSAGLAGVGRETQYF. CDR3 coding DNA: TGCGCCAGCAGCGCCGGACTAGCGGGGGTCGGGCGAGAGACCCAGTACTTC.

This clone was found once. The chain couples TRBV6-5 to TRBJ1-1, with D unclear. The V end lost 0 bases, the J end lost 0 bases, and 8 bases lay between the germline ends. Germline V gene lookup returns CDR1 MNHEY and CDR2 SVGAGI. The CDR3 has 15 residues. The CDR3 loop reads CASSYSILVNTEAFF. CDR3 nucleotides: TGTGCCAGCAGTTACTCGATTCTAGTGAACACTGAAGCTTTCTTT.

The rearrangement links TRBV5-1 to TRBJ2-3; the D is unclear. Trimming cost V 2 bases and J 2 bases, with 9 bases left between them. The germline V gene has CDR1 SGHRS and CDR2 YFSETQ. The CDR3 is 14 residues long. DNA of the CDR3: TGCGCCAGCAGCTTACCCGACTCCACAGATACGCAGTATTTT. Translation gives CASSLPDSTDTQYF.

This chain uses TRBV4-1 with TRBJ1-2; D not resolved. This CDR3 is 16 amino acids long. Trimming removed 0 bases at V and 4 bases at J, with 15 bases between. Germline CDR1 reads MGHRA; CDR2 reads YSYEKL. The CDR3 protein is CASSQDWAGGGYGYTF. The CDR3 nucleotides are TGCGCCAGCAGCCAAGATTGGGCAGGTGGTGGCTATGGCTACACCTTC.